Only a few counts were recorded for the clone carrying this T cell receptor (beta chain). J lost 5 bases, V lost 0 bases, and 5 bases had no gene match. The CDR3 has 16 amino acids. Looked up from germline, CDR1 is MGHRA and CDR2 is YSYEKL. These data come from a study of blood T cell repertoires in COVID-19. Study-level information: Italy, Spain and the United States were the sources of the convalescent and acute COVID-19 samples. PBMCs, B-cell-depleted T cells, or T cells provided the cDNA or gDNA that made up the material.

Original methodology: Reference gene primer amplification yielded estimated nucleated cell counts. Profiled with immunoSEQ multiplex PCR; TCRdb holds only in-frame clones, not every one. The V and J calls and clone size are taken from that table; D and trimming were inferred from the DNA. In the table there are approximately 26,000 clones, around nine tenths of which are singletons. This sequence was found in a human donor in a cohort sampled during active COVID-19. The donor label of this sample is uncertain. This chain connects TRBV4-1 to TRBJ1-5; 9 bases align to TRBD1. The sample was peripheral blood. The CDR3 loop reads CASSQEGQGWYQPQHF. The CDR3 region has the DNA TGCGCCAGCAGCCAAGAAGGACAGGGGTGGTATCAGCCCCAGCATTTT.